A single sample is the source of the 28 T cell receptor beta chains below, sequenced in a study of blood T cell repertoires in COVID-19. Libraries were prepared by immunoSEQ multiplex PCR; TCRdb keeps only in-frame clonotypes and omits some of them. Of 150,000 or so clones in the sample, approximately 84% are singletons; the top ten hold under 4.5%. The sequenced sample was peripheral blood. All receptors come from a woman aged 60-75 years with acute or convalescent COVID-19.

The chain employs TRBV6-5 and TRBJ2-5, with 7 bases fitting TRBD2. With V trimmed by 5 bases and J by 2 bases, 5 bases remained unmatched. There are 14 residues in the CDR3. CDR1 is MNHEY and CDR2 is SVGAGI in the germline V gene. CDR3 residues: CASSRSSGQETQYF. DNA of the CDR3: TGTGCCAGCAGTAGATCTAGCGGACAAGAGACCCAGTACTTC.

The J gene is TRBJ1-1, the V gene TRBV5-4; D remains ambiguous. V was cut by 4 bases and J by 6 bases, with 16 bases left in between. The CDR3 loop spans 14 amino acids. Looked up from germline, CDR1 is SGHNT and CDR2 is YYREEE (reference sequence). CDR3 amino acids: CASSTAPGRPEAFF. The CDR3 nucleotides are TGTGCCAGCAGCACCGCCCCGGGGAGGCCTGAAGCTTTCTTT.

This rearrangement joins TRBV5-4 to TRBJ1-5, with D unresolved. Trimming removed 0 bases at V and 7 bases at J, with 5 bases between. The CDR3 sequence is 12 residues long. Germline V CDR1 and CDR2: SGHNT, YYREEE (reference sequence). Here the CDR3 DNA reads TGTGCCAGCAGCTTGGATGGCCAGCCCCAGCATTTT. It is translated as CASSLDGQPQHF.

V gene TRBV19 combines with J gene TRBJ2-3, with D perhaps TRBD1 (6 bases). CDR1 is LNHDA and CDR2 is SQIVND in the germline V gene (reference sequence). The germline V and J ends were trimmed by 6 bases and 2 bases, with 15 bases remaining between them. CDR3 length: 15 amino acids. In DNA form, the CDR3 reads TGTGCCAGTAGGCATCGGGACACCGCCACAGATACGCAGTATTTT. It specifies CASRHRDTATDTQYF.

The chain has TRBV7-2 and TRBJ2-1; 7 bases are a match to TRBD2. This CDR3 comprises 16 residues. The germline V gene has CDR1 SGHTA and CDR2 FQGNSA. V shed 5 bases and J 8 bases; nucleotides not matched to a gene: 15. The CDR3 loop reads CASSPRLALGRHEQFF. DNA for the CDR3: TGTGCCAGCAGCCCGCGACTAGCCCTAGGCAGGCATGAGCAGTTCTTC.

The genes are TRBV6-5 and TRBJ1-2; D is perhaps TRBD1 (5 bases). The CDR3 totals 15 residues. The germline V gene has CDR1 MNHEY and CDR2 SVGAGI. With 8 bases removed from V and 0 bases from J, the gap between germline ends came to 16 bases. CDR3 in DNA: TGTGCCAGCGGGGCAACAGGTTATTCTAACTATGGCTACACCTTC. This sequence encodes CASGATGYSNYGYTF.

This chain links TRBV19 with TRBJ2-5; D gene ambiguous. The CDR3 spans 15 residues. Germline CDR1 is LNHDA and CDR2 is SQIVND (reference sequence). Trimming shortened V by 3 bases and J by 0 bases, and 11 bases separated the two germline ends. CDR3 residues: CASSIVPSYQETQYF. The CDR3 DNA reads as TGTGCCAGTAGTATTGTACCGAGCTACCAAGAGACCCAGTACTTC.

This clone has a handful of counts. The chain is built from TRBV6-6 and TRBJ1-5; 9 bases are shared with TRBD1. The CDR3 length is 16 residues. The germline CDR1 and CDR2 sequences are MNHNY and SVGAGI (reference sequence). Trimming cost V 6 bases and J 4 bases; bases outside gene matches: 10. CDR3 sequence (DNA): TGTGCCAGCAGAACCTCCGGGACAGGGTCAAATCAGCCCCAGCATTTT. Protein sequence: CASRTSGTGSNQPQHF.

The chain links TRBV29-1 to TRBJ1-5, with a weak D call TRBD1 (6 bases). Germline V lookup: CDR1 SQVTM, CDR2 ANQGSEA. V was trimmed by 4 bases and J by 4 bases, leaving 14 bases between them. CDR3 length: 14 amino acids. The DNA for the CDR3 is TGCAGCGTTGCCACGACGGACAGTAATCAGCCCCAGCATTTT. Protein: CSVATTDSNQPQHF.

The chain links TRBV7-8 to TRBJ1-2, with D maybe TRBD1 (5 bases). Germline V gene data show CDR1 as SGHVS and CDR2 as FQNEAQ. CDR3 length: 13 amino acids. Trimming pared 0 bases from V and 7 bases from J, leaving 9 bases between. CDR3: CASSLAPGFGYTF. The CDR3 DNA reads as TGTGCCAGCAGCTTAGCGCCAGGGTTTGGCTACACCTTC.

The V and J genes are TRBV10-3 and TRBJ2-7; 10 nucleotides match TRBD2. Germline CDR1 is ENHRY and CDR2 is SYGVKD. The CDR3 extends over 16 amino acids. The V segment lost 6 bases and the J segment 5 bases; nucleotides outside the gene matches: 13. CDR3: CAIREAGTSASHEQYF. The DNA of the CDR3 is TGTGCCATCAGGGAAGCCGGGACTAGCGCCTCACACGAGCAGTACTTC.

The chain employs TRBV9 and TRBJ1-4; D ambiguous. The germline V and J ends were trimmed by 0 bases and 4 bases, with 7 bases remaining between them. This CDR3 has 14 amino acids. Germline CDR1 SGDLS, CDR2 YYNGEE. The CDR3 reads CASSVGQYNEKLFF. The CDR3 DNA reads TGTGCCAGCAGCGTAGGGCAGTATAATGAAAAACTGTTTTTT.

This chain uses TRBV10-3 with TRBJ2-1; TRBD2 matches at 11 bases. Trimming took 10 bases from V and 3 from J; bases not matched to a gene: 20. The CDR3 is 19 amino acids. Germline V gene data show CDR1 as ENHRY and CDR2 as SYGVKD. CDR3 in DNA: TGTGCCACCACCGATCAATTACTAGCGGGAGCGCGGTACTACAATGAGCAGTTCTTC. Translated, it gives CATTDQLLAGARYYNEQFF.

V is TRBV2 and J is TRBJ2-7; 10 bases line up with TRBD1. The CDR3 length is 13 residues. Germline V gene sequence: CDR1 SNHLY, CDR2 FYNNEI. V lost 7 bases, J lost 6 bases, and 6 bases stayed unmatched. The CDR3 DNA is TGTGCCAGCACCCGGGACAGGGGAGGCGAGCAGTACTTC. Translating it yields CASTRDRGGEQYF.

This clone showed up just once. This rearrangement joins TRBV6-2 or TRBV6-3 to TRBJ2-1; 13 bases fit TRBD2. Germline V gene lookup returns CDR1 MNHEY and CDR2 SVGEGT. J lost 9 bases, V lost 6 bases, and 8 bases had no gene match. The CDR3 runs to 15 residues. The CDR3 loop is CASSRLAGGFSEQFF. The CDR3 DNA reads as TGTGCCAGCAGCCGACTAGCGGGAGGCTTTTCTGAGCAGTTCTTC.

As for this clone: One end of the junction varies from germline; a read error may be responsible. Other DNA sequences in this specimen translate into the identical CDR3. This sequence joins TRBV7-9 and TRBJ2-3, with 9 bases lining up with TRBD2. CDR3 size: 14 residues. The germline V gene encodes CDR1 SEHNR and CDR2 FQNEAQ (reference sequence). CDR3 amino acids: CASSEGGGRDTQYF. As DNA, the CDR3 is TGTGCCAGCAGCGAGGGAGGCGGGAGGGATACTCAGTATTTT.

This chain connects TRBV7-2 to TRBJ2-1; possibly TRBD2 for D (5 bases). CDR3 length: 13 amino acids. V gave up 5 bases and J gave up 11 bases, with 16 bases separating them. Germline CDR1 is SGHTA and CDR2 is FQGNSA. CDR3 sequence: CASSPGRGEKQFF. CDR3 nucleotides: TGTGCCAGCAGCCCTGGCCGGGGTGAAAAGCAGTTCTTC.

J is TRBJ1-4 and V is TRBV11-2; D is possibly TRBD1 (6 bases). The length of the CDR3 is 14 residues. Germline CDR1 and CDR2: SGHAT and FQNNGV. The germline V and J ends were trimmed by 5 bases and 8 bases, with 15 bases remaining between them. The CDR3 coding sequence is TGTGCCAGCAGCCGCGGGGGCCCCAGCGAAAAACTGTTTTTT. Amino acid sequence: CASSRGGPSEKLFF. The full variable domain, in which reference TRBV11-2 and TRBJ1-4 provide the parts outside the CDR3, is EAGVAQSPRYKIIEKRQSVAFWCNPISGHATLYWYQQILGQGPKLLIQFQNNGVVDDSQLPKDRFSAERLKGVDSTLKIQPAKLEDSAVYLCASSRGGPSEKLFFGSGTQLSVL.

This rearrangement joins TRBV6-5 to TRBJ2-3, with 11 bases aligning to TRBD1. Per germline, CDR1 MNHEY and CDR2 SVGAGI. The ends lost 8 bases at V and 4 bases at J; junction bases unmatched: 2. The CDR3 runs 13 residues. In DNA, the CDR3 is TGTGCCAGCTGGACAGGGGGCCCAGATACGCAGTATTTT. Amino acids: CASWTGGPDTQYF.

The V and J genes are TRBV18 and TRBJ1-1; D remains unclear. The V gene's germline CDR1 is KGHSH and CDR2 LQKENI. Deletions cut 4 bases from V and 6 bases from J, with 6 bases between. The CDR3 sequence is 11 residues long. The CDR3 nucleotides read TGTGCCAGCTCACAGGAGGCTGAAGCTTTCTTT. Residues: CASSQEAEAFF.

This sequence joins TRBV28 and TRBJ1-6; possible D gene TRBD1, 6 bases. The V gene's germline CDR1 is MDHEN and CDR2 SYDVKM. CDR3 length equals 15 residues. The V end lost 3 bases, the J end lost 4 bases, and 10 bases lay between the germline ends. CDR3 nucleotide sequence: TGTGCCAGCAGTTTCGGACAGCCTTATAATTCACCCCTCCACTTT. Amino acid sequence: CASSFGQPYNSPLHF.

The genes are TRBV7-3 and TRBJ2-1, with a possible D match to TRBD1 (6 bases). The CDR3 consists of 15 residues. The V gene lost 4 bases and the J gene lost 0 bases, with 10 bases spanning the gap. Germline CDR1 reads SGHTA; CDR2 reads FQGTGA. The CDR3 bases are TGTGCCAGCAGCTCTGGACAGAGCTCCTACAATGAGCAGTTCTTC. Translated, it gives CASSSGQSSYNEQFF.

DNA for the CDR3: TGTGCCAGCAGCGTGGGACAGGCCTCCTACGAGCAGTACTTC. This encodes CASSVGQASYEQYF. V usage is TRBV7-2 and J usage is TRBJ2-7; TRBD1 aligns across 8 bases. The germline gives CDR1 SGHTA, CDR2 FQGNSA. The CDR3 runs 14 residues. V was clipped by 5 bases and J by 0 bases; unmatched bases: 3.

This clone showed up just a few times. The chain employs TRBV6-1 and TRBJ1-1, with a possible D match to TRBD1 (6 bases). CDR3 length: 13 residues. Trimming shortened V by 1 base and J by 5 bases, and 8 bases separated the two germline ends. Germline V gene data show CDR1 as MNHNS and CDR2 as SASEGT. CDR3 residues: CASSEGGGTEAFF. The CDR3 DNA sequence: TGTGCCAGCAGTGAAGGAGGGGGAACTGAAGCTTTCTTT.

This CDR3 is CASSPKDRRDEQYF. DNA of the CDR3: TGTGCCAGCAGTCCTAAGGATCGGAGGGACGAGCAGTACTTC. This chain joins TRBV6-5 and TRBJ2-7, with D perhaps TRBD2 (6 bases). In germline, CDR1 is MNHEY, CDR2 SVGAGI. The CDR3 contains 14 residues. The V and J ends lost 5 bases and 5 bases respectively, with 16 bases between them.

CDR3 in amino acids: CASSSRTAEAFF. The CDR3 nucleotides are TGTGCCAGCAGTTCAAGGACAGCTGAAGCTTTCTTT. This chain uses TRBV7-8 with TRBJ1-1, with D perhaps matching TRBD1 (6 bases). Germline values: CDR1 SGHVS, CDR2 FQNEAQ. The V end was cut by 6 bases, the J end by 6 bases, with 11 bases between. The CDR3 is made up of 12 amino acids.

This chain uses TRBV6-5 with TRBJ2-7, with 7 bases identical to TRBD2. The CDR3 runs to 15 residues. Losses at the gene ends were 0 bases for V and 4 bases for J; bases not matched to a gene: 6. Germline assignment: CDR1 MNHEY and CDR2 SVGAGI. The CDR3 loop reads CASSYSVGGSYEQYF. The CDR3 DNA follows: TGTGCCAGCAGTTACTCCGTGGGGGGGTCATACGAGCAGTACTTC.

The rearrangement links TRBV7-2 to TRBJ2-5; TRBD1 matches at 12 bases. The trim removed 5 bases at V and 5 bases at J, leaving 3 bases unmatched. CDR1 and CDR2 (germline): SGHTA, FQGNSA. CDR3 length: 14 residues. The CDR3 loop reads CASSRDRGLETQYF. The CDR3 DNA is TGTGCCAGCAGCCGGGACAGGGGGCTTGAGACCCAGTACTTC.